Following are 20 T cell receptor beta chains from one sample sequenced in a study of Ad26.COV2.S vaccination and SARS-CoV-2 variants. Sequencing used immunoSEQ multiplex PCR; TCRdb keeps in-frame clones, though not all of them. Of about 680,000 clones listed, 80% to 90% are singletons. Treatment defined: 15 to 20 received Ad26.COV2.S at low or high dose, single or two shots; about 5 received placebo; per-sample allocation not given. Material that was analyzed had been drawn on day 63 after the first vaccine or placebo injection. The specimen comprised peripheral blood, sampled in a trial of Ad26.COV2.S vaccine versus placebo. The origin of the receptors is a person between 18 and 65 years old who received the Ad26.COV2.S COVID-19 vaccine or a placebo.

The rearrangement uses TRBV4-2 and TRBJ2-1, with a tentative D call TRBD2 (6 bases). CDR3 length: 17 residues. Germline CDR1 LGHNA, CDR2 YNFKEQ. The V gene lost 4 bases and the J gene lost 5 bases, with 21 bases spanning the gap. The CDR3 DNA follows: TGTGCCAGCAGCCGGGAGGAGCATAGGGAACGGAACAATGAGCAGTTCTTC. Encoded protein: CASSREEHRERNNEQFF.

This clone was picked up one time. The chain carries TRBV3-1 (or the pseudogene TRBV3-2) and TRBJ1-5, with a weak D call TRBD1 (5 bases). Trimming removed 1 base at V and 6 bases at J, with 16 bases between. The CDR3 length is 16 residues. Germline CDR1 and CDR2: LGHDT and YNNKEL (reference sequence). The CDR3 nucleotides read TGTGCCAGCAGCCAAGGAAGAGGGGATTGGGGTCAGCCCCAGCATTTT. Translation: CASSQGRGDWGQPQHF.

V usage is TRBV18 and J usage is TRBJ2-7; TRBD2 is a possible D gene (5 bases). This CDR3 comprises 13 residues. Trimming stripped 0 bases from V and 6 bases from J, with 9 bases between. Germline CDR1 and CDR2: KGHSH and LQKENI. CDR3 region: CASSPPFAGEQYF. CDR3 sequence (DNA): TGTGCCAGCTCACCACCGTTTGCGGGCGAGCAGTACTTC. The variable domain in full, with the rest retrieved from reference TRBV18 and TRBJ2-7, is NAGVMQNPRHLVRRRGQEARLRCSPMKGHSHVYWYRQLPEEGLKFMVYLQKENIIDESGMPKERFSAEFPKEGPSILRIQQVVRGDSAAYFCASSPPFAGEQYFGPGTRLTVT.

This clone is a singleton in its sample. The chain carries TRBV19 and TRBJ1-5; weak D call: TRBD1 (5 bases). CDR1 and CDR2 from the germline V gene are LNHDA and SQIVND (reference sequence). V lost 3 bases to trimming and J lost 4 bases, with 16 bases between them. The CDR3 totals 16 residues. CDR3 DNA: TGTGCCAGTAGTATTTGGCAGGGCATAGGAAATCAGCCCCAGCATTTT. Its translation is CASSIWQGIGNQPQHF.

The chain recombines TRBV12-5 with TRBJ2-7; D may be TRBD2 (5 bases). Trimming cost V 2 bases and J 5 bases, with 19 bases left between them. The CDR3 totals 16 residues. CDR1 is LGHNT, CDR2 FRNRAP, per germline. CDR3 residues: CASGLKGDPAGDEQYF. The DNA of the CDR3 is TGTGCTAGTGGTTTGAAGGGAGATCCCGCCGGCGACGAGCAGTACTTC.

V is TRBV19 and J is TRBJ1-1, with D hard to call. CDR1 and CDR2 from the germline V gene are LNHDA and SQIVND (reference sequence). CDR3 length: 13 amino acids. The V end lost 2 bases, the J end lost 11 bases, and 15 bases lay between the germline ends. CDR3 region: CASSIYPRTGAFF. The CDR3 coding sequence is TGTGCCAGTAGTATATATCCCCGGACGGGGGCTTTCTTT. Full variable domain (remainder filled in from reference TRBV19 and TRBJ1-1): DGGITQSPKYLFRKEGQNVTLSCEQNLNHDAMYWYRQDPGQGLRLIYYSQIVNDFQKGDIAEGYSVSREKKESFPLTVTSAQKNPTAFYLCASSIYPRTGAFFGQGTRLTVV.

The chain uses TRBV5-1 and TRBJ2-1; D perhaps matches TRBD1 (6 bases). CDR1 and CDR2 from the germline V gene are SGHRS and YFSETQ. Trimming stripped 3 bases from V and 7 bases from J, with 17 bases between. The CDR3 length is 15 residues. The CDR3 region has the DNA TGCGCCAGCAGCTCAACCGGGACATTGGGGAATGAGCAGTTCTTC. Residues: CASSSTGTLGNEQFF.

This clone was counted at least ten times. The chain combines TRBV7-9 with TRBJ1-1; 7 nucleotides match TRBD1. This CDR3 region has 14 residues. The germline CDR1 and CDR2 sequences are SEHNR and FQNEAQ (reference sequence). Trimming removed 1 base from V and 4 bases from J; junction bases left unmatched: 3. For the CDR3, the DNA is TGTGCCAGCAGCTTAGGCTCAGGGGGCACTGAAGCTTTCTTT. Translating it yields CASSLGSGGTEAFF.

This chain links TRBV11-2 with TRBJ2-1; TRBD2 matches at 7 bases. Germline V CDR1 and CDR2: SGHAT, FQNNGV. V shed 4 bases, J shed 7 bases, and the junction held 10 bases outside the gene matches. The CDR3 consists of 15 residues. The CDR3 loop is CASSWWAGDPNEQFF. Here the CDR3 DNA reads TGTGCCAGCAGCTGGTGGGCGGGAGATCCAAATGAGCAGTTCTTC.

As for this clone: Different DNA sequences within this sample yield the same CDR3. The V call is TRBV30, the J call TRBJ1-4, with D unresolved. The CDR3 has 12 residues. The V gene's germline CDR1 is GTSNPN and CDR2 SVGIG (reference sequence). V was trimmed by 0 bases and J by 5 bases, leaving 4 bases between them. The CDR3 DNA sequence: TGTGCCTGGAGTGTCCGGAATGAAAAACTGTTTTTT. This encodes CAWSVRNEKLFF.

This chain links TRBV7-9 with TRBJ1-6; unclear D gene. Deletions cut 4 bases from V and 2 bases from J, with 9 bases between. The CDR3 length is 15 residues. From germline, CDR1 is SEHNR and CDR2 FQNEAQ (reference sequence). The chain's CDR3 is CASSSPGPYNSPLHF. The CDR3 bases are TGTGCCAGCAGCTCCCCCGGGCCCTATAATTCACCCCTCCACTTT.

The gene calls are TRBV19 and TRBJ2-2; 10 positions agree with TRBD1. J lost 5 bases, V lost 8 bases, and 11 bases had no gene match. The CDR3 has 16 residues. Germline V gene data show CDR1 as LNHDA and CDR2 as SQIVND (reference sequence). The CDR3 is CASYHSTGGLTGELFF. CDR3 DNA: TGTGCCAGTTACCATTCGACAGGGGGCTTGACCGGGGAGCTGTTTTTT.

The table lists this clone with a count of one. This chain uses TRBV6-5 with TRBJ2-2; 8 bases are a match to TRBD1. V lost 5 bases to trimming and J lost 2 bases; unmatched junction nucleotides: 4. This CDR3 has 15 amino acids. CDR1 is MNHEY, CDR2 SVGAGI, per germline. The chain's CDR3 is CASSPTGVNTGELFF. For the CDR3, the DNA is TGTGCCAGCAGTCCGACAGGGGTTAACACCGGGGAGCTGTTTTTT.

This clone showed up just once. CDR3 coding DNA: TGTGCCAGCAGTCTCTATAGCTCCTATAATTCACCCCTCCACTTT. It codes for CASSLYSSYNSPLHF. This rearrangement joins TRBV6-5 to TRBJ1-6; no firm D call. V was clipped by 5 bases and J by 0 bases, with 8 bases between them. CDR1 is MNHEY, CDR2 SVGAGI, per germline. This CDR3 contains 15 residues.

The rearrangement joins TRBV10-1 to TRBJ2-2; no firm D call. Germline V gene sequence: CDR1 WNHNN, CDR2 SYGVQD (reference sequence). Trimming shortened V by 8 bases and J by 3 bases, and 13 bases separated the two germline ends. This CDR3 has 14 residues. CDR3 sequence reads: CASGRFRDTGELFF. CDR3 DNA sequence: TGCGCCAGCGGAAGGTTTCGGGACACCGGGGAGCTGTTTTTT.

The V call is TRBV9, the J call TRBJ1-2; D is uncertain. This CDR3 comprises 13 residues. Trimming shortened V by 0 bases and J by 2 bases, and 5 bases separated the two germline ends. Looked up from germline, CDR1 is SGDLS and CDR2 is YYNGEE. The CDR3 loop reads CASSVAENYGYTF. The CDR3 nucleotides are TGTGCCAGCAGCGTAGCAGAGAACTATGGCTACACCTTC.

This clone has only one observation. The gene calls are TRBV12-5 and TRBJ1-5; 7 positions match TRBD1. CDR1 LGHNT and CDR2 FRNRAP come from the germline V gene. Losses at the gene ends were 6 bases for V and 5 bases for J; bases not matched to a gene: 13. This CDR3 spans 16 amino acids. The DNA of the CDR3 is TGTGCTAGTGGCCTGAAAATTGGGACAGAGGATCAGCCCCAGCATTTT. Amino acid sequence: CASGLKIGTEDQPQHF. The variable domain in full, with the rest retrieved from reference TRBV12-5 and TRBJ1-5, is DARVTQTPRHKVTEMGQEVTMRCQPILGHNTVFWYRQTMMQGLELLAYFRNRAPLDDSGMPKDRFSAEMPDATLATLKIQPSEPRDSAVYFCASGLKIGTEDQPQHFGDGTRLSIL.

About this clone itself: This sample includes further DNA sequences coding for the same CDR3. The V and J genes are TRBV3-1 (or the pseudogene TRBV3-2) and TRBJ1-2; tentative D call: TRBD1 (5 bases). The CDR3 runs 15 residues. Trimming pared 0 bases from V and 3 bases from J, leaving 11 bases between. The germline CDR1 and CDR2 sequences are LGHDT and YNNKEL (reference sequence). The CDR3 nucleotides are TGTGCCAGCAGCCAAGACCGGGACGGGTACTATGGCTACACCTTC. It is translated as CASSQDRDGYYGYTF.

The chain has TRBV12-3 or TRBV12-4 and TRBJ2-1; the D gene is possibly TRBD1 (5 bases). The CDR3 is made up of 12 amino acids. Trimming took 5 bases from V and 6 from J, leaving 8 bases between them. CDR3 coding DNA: TGTGCCAGCAGTACAAGGGGCAATGAGCAGTTCTTC. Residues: CASSTRGNEQFF.

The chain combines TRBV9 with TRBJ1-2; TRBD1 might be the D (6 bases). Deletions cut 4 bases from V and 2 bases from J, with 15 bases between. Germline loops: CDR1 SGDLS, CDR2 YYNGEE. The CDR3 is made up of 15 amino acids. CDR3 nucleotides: TGTGCCAGCAGCCTGACTGGACAGTCGAACTATGGCTACACCTTC. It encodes CASSLTGQSNYGYTF.